The T cell receptor (beta chain) under discussion was sequenced for a study of high-grade serous ovarian cancer treatment subgroups (dated by TCRdb to the early 2020s). The study in broad terms: Sequencing yielded a mean of about 15,000 reads and under 7,500 unique TCR beta rearrangements per sample. Under a laparoscopic triage algorithm, patients with high-grade serous ovarian cancer were grouped by complete gross resection or by neoadjuvant chemotherapy response, and the study profiled the TCR beta repertoires of these patients. The approximately 30-patient cohort included roughly ten patients with no residual disease after primary surgery (R0), roughly ten excellent NACT responders, and roughly ten poor NACT responders. Each patient contributed one primary tumor and two metastatic tumor samples, giving 90 samples in total. Results the study describes overall, beyond this receptor: Neoantigen level correlated positively with TCR clonal relatedness, and copy number variation and mutation load from whole-genome sequencing showed a positive trend with TCR clonal relatedness. Tumors from the same patient had repertoire similarity ranging from 0.11 to 0.79, while tumors from different patients showed almost no similarity. Bulk tumor TCR sequencing lacked spatial information, limiting insight into HGSC tumor complexity and diversity. TCR repertoire analyses were focused on CDR3, and CDR1 and CDR2 were not analyzed.

This clone was seen a handful of times. Its antigen remains unidentified. No much larger clone is present one base from it, and per-base qualities are unavailable. Tumor samples were obtained before definitive surgery or chemotherapy. Genomic DNA extraction was performed by the MD Anderson Biospecimen Extraction Resource, and TCR sequencing was carried out by the MD Anderson Cancer Genomics Laboratory. The CDR3 starts with the cysteine, ends with the phenylalanine, and has 15 residues. The read is trimmed to its CDR3 DNA, 45 bases read in frame from base 1. Based on the germline V gene, the CDR1 and CDR2 sequences are SGHRS and YFSETQ. V drops 0 bases and J drops 1 base, leaving 7 bases in between. The 100 or so tumor samples underwent high-throughput TCR profiling using ImmunoSEQ. In the source study's methods: The repertoire diversity metrics included richness (unique productive sequences), clonality, evenness and relatedness, and the Bhattacharyya coefficient was used to measure similarity between samples. A sensitivity analysis that removed TCRs with fewer than two reads produced consistent conclusions. The table was pulled from immuneACCESS by TCRdb, which kept in-frame rearrangements only. Such tables lose some clones; where checked, under half of the loss comes from unresolved V genes, and the rest has no known cause. The DNA was the basis for D and trimming; V, J and clone size are from that table. A total of about 16,000 clones appear in this sample, roughly two thirds of them only once. The ten largest clones capture 4.5% to 5% of the sample.

Sequencing was carried out using tumor tissue. This TCR was sampled from a human donor with high-grade serous ovarian cancer. Recombination joined TRBV5-1 with TRBJ2-2; no D gene can be assigned with confidence. The CDR3 region has the sequence CASSLGLVNTGELFF. Read as DNA, the sequence is TGCGCCAGCAGCTTGGGGCTCGTGAACACCGGGGAGCTGTTTTTT.